These 3 T cell receptor beta chains came from one sample sequenced in a study of blood T cell repertoires in COVID-19. The table came from immunoSEQ multiplex PCR; TCRdb's copy has only in-frame clones and leaves some out. Of roughly 200,000 clones in the sample, around 83% are singletons; the top ten hold roughly a tenth. The specimen was peripheral blood. These receptor sequences come from a woman aged 50 to 60 with COVID-19, enrolled during active disease.

The CDR3 is CASRTEGDNSPLHF. As DNA, the CDR3 is TGTGCCTCGCGGACGGAGGGAGATAATTCACCCCTCCACTTT. The chain is built from TRBV25-1 and TRBJ1-6; D call uncertain. Trimming stripped 11 bases from V and 5 bases from J, with 16 bases between. Germline lookup yields CDR1 MGHDK and CDR2 SYGVNS. This CDR3 is built from 14 residues.

The chain couples TRBV19 to TRBJ1-1, with TRBD1 as a possible D gene (5 bases). The CDR3 runs to 16 residues. V lost 5 bases, J lost 5 bases, and 21 bases lay in between. Germline CDR1 reads LNHDA; CDR2 reads SQIVND (reference sequence). Here the CDR3 DNA reads TGTGCCAGTAGTCCTTCTTCTTTGCAGGGCATTACTGAAGCTTTCTTT. This translates into CASSPSSLQGITEAFF.

The table lists this clone with a few counts. The chain employs TRBV19 and TRBJ1-1; TRBD1 might be the D (5 bases). V lost 5 bases, J lost 0 bases, and 10 bases lay in between. From germline, CDR1 is LNHDA and CDR2 SQIVND (reference sequence). The CDR3 covers 14 residues. This CDR3 reads CASSAGRLNTEAFF. CDR3 sequence (DNA): TGTGCCAGTAGTGCGGGACGGTTGAACACTGAAGCTTTCTTT.